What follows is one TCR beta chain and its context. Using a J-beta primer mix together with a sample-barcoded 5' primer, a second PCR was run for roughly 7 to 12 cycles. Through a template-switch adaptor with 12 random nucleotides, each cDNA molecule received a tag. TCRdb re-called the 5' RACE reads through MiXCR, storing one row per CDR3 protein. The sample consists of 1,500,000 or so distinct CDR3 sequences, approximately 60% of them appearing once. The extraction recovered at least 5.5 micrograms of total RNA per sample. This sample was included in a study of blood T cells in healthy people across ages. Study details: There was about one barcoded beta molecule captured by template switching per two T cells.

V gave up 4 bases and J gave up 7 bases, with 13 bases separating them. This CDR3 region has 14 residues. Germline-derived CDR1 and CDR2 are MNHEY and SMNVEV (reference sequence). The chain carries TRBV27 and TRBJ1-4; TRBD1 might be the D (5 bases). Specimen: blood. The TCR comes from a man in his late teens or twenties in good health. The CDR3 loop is CASSWSRTGEKLFF. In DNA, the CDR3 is TGTGCCAGCAGTTGGTCCCGAACAGGTGAAAAACTGTTTTTT.